These T cell receptor beta chains were read from a single sample in a study of long-term antiretroviral therapy in people with HIV. Only in-frame clones appear in the TCRdb table, and some are missing; sequencing was by immunoSEQ multiplex PCR. The sample has tens of thousands of clones, roughly 86% seen once. This sample comprised unsorted PBMCs, obtained 0.1 years before starting antiretroviral therapy. All receptors derive from a woman between 45 and 60 years old with HIV. CDR3s include the opening cysteine and the closing phenylalanine or tryptophan. Fields, in order: clone size, J gene, D gene, V gene, CDR3 protein, CDR3 DNA. A D gene is named only where the DNA matches it firmly. Size values are once, few and many counts, or a class for expanded clones, and some rows have none.

>NA|TRBJ2-7|NA|TRBV5-1
CASSLGQSGYEQYF
TGCGCCAGCAGCTTGGGACAGAGTGGCTACGAGCAGTACTTC
>once|TRBJ1-4|NA|TRBV7-9
CASSYLSPGLPNEKLFF
TGTGCCAGCAGCTACCTATCCCCGGGACTTCCTAATGAAAAACTGTTTTTT
>NA|TRBJ1-4|NA|TRBV7-2
CASSLVGTRATNEKLFF
TGTGCCAGCAGCTTAGTAGGGACCCGGGCAACTAATGAAAAACTGTTTTTT
>once|TRBJ1-3|NA|TRBV5-1
CASSLAGAGVGNTIYF
TGCGCCAGCAGCTTGGCCGGGGCAGGGGTAGGGAACACCATATATTTT
>NA|TRBJ2-1|NA|TRBV7-2
CASSLAHNSYNEQFF
TGTGCCAGCAGCTTAGCGCACAACTCCTACAATGAGCAGTTCTTC
>NA|TRBJ2-7|NA|TRBV11-2
CASSLTLEQYF
TGTGCCAGCAGCTTAACGCTCGAGCAGTACTTC
>NA|TRBJ2-3|NA|TRBV11-2
CASSLAGTTDTQYF
TGTGCCAGCAGCTTGGCAGGAACCACAGATACGCAGTATTTT
>NA|TRBJ1-5|TRBD1|TRBV6-6
CASSGQGANYQPQHF
TGTGCCAGCTCCGGACAGGGGGCGAATTATCAGCCCCAGCATTTT
>NA|TRBJ1-6|TRBD1|TRBV4-1
CASSLGGTGSPLHF
TGCGCCAGCAGCCTAGGGGGGACAGGTTCACCCCTCCACTTT
>NA|TRBJ1-2|TRBD1|TRBV11-2
CASSNPGTGNYGYTF
TGTGCCAGCAGCAACCCCGGGACAGGGAACTATGGCTACACCTTC
>NA|TRBJ1-5|NA|TRBV6-1
CASSEGQLSNQPQHF
TGTGCCAGCAGTGAAGGCCAGCTTAGCAATCAGCCCCAGCATTTT
>NA|TRBJ2-5|TRBD1|TRBV5-1
CASSHGQGGQETQYF
TGCGCCAGCAGCCACGGACAGGGAGGACAAGAGACCCAGTACTTC
>once|TRBJ1-4|NA|TRBV6-6
CASSYSGLNEKLFF
TGTGCCAGCAGTTACTCGGGGTTAAATGAAAAACTGTTTTTT
>NA|TRBJ1-3|NA|TRBV2
CASSIRETAGNTIYF
TGTGCCAGCAGTATAAGGGAAACCGCTGGAAACACCATATATTTT
>NA|TRBJ1-2|NA|TRBV6-5
CASSDPGNYGYTF
TGTGCCAGCAGCGACCCCGGGAACTATGGCTACACCTTC
>NA|TRBJ1-6|NA|TRBV5-1
CASSLVQPYMGSPLHF
TGCGCCAGCAGCTTGGTGCAGCCCTATATGGGTTCACCCCTCCACTTT
>NA|TRBJ2-7|NA|TRBV25-1
CASRGDRSYEQYF
TGTGCCAGCAGGGGTGACAGAAGCTACGAGCAGTACTTC
>NA|TRBJ2-5|TRBD1|TRBV5-5
CASSLGTGETQYF
TGTGCCAGCAGCTTGGGGACAGGGGAGACCCAGTACTTC
>NA|TRBJ1-5|NA|TRBV5-6
CASSNGLNQPQHF
TGTGCCAGCAGCAACGGCCTCAATCAGCCCCAGCATTTT
>NA|TRBJ1-3|NA|TRBV9
CASSVVDSGNTIYF
TGTGCCAGCAGCGTAGTAGACAGTGGAAACACCATATATTTT
>NA|TRBJ2-6|TRBD2|TRBV14
CASSPELAGASGANVLTF
TGTGCCAGCAGCCCCGAACTAGCGGGGGCTTCTGGGGCCAACGTCCTGACTTTC
>NA|TRBJ2-5|TRBD1|TRBV15
CATSRGTTTGLIRQETQYF
TGTGCCACCAGCAGAGGCACGACGACAGGGCTTATACGGCAAGAGACCCAGTACTTC
>NA|TRBJ2-7|NA|TRBV21-1
CAIRGRNYEQYF
TGTGCCATACGGGGCAGAAATTACGAGCAGTACTTC
>medium-sized|TRBJ1-1|NA|TRBV5-6
CASSLALGSYAFF
TGTGCCAGCAGCTTGGCCCTGGGGTCTTACGCTTTCTTT
>few|TRBJ2-7|NA|TRBV11-3
CASSRTRDNSYEQYF
TGTGCCAGCAGCCGCACCCGGGACAACTCCTACGAGCAGTACTTC
>once|TRBJ1-1|NA|TRBV4-1
CASSQDATWVNTEAFF
TGCGCCAGCAGCCAAGATGCTACGTGGGTGAACACTGAAGCTTTCTTT
>NA|TRBJ1-2|NA|TRBV29-1
CSVTTPGYGIYGYTF
TGCAGCGTAACGACCCCAGGTTATGGAATCTATGGCTACACCTTC
>NA|TRBJ2-5|TRBD2|TRBV7-2
CASSLSRAGGQETQYF
TGTGCCAGCAGCTTATCACGAGCGGGGGGCCAAGAGACCCAGTACTTC
>NA|TRBJ2-1|TRBD2|TRBV9
CASSVDSGGYEQFF
TGTGCCAGCAGCGTAGATAGCGGGGGCTATGAGCAGTTCTTC
>NA|TRBJ2-5|TRBD2|TRBV5-4
CASSPTTSGGAWTQYF
TGTGCCAGCAGCCCTACAACTAGCGGGGGGGCGTGGACCCAGTACTTC
>NA|TRBJ2-1|TRBD1|TRBV7-9
CASSFRPGTGGVYNEQFF
TGTGCCAGCAGCTTTCGTCCCGGGACAGGGGGCGTCTACAATGAGCAGTTCTTC
>NA|TRBJ1-3|NA|TRBV9
CASSSRAGEGGRGNTIYF
TGTGCCAGCAGCTCGAGGGCGGGGGAGGGCGGCCGTGGAAACACCATATATTTT
>NA|TRBJ2-5|TRBD2|TRBV7-2
CASSLQRGGKETQYF
TGTGCCAGCAGCTTACAGCGGGGGGGCAAAGAGACCCAGTACTTC
>NA|TRBJ2-3|TRBD1|TRBV27
CASSHPGTGGTDTQYF
TGTGCCAGCAGCCACCCCGGGACAGGGGGTACAGATACGCAGTATTTT
>once|TRBJ2-2|TRBD1|TRBV5-6
CASSSGTGAGELFF
TGTGCCAGCAGTTCCGGGACAGGGGCCGGGGAGCTGTTTTTT
>NA|TRBJ2-5|TRBD2|TRBV10-2
CASSRFASGGAQETQYF
TGCGCCAGCAGTCGCTTCGCTAGCGGGGGGGCCCAAGAGACCCAGTACTTC
>NA|TRBJ1-4|NA|TRBV18
CASSSGTAAVANEKLFF
TGTGCCAGCTCCTCCGGGACCGCTGCGGTGGCTAATGAAAAACTGTTTTTT
>NA|TRBJ2-3|NA|TRBV4-1
CASSQVAAVTDTQYF
TGCGCCAGCAGCCAAGTAGCGGCGGTGACAGATACGCAGTATTTT
>NA|TRBJ1-2|NA|TRBV6-5
CASSQSYGGYTF
TGTGCCAGCAGCCAGTCGTACGGTGGCTACACCTTC
>NA|TRBJ2-7|NA|TRBV21-1
CASSKPKVVGYEQYF
TGTGCCAGCAGCAAACCGAAGGTCGTAGGCTACGAGCAGTACTTC
>NA|TRBJ2-1|NA|TRBV2
CASSERTDNEQFF
TGTGCCAGCAGTGAAAGGACGGACAATGAGCAGTTCTTC
>NA|TRBJ2-7|NA|TRBV2
CASSGQGLYEQYF
TGTGCCAGCAGTGGGCAGGGGCTCTACGAGCAGTACTTC
>NA|TRBJ2-1|TRBD2|TRBV7-3
CASSLIPGRGNEQFF
TGTGCCAGCAGCTTAATCCCAGGGAGGGGCAATGAGCAGTTCTTC
>NA|TRBJ2-2|NA|TRBV7-9
CASSLTGMGATGELFF
TGTGCCAGCAGCTTAACCGGGATGGGGGCGACCGGGGAGCTGTTTTTT
>few|TRBJ1-1|NA|TRBV9
CASSVSMNTEAFF
TGTGCCAGCAGCGTATCTATGAACACTGAAGCTTTCTTT
>few|TRBJ2-3|NA|TRBV7-6
CASSLGWGGTDTQYF
TGTGCCAGCAGTCTGGGGTGGGGGGGCACAGATACGCAGTATTTT
>few|TRBJ1-6|TRBD1|TRBV19
CASSIDPRQGNYNSPLHF
TGTGCCAGTAGTATAGATCCTCGACAGGGGAACTATAATTCACCCCTCCACTTT
>NA|TRBJ2-3|NA|TRBV13
CASSWGTDTQYF
TGTGCCAGCAGCTGGGGGACAGATACGCAGTATTTT
>NA|TRBJ1-4|TRBD1|TRBV10-3
CAISPETGGAEKLFF
TGTGCCATCAGCCCCGAGACAGGGGGGGCTGAAAAACTGTTTTTT
>few|TRBJ2-2|NA|TRBV5-5
CASSVGANTGELFF
TGTGCCAGCAGCGTCGGGGCGAACACCGGGGAGCTGTTTTTT
>NA|TRBJ2-5|NA|TRBV4-1
CASSQSTASQETQYF
TGCGCCAGCAGCCAATCGACAGCCTCCCAAGAGACCCAGTACTTC
>NA|TRBJ2-3|NA|TRBV5-1
CASSLDAIPDTQYF
TGCGCCAGCAGCTTGGACGCGATCCCAGATACGCAGTATTTT
>few|TRBJ2-1|NA|TRBV2
CASSSPQKHNEQFF
TGTGCCAGCAGTTCCCCCCAGAAACACAATGAGCAGTTCTTC
>NA|TRBJ2-1|NA|TRBV5-8
CASSLFRGLEQFF
TGTGCCAGCAGCTTATTCCGGGGCCTTGAGCAGTTCTTC
>NA|TRBJ1-6|NA|TRBV28
CASSFHRVFNSPLHF
TGTGCCAGCAGTTTCCACAGGGTCTTTAATTCACCCCTCCACTTT
>NA|TRBJ2-3|NA|TRBV5-1
CASSLDSGDPDTQYF
TGCGCCAGCAGCTTGGACTCCGGGGATCCAGATACGCAGTATTTT
>NA|TRBJ1-2|TRBD1|TRBV14
CASSPSDRGYSYGYTF
TGTGCCAGCAGCCCGTCGGACAGGGGTTACAGCTATGGCTACACCTTC
>NA|TRBJ1-1|NA|TRBV5-5
CASRNHRVEVNTEAFF
TGTGCCAGCAGAAATCACAGGGTCGAGGTGAACACTGAAGCTTTCTTT
>NA|TRBJ1-2|NA|TRBV2
CASRSYTF
TGTGCCAGCCGCTCCTACACCTTC